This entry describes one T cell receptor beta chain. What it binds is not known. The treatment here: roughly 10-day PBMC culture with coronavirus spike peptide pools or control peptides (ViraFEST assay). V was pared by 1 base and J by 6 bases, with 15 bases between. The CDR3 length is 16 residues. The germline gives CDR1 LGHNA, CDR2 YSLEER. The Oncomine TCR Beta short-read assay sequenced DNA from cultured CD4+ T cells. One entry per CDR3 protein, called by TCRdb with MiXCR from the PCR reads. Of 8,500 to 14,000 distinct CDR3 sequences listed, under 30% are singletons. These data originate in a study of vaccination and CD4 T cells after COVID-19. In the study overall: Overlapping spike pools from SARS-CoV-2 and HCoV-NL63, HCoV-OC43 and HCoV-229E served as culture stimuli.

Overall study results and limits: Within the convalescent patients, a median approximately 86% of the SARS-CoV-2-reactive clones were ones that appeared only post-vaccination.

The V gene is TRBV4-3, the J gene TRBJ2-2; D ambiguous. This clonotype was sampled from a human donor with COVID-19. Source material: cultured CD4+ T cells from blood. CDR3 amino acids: CASSQGGIPSPGELFF. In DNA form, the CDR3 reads TGCGCCAGCAGCCAAGGGGGAATCCCGTCCCCCGGGGAGCTGTTTTTT.